This TCR beta chain came from a study of vaccination and CD4 T cells after COVID-19. About the research overall: Investigators took post-vaccine samples a median about 65 days after dose two, within a range of 14 to 241. Culture controls were given either a CEFX pool, an HIV-1 Nef pool, or no peptide.

The treatment was: roughly 10-day PBMC culture with coronavirus spike peptide pools or control peptides (ViraFEST assay). The germline V gene encodes CDR1 MNHEY and CDR2 SVGEGT. This CDR3 contains 16 residues. Trimming left V 2 bases short and J 6 bases short, with 17 bases between. CD4+ T cells that had been cultured provided DNA sequenced with the Oncomine TCR Beta short-read assay. TCRdb reprocessed the PCR reads via MiXCR and lists one record per CDR3 protein. The sample shows approximately 12,000 distinct CDR3 sequences, 65% of them seen only once. Regarding this clonotype: The target antigen is unknown.

The TCR originated in a human donor who had recovered from COVID-19. The sample was CD4+ T cells from blood, cultured in vitro, taken before SARS-CoV-2 vaccination. The J gene is TRBJ2-1, the V gene TRBV6-2 or TRBV6-3, with D maybe TRBD1 (6 bases). CDR3 DNA sequence: TGTGCCAGCAGTTACGGTGGGACACCCGGATCCAATGAGCAGTTCTTC. Amino acid sequence: CASSYGGTPGSNEQFF.